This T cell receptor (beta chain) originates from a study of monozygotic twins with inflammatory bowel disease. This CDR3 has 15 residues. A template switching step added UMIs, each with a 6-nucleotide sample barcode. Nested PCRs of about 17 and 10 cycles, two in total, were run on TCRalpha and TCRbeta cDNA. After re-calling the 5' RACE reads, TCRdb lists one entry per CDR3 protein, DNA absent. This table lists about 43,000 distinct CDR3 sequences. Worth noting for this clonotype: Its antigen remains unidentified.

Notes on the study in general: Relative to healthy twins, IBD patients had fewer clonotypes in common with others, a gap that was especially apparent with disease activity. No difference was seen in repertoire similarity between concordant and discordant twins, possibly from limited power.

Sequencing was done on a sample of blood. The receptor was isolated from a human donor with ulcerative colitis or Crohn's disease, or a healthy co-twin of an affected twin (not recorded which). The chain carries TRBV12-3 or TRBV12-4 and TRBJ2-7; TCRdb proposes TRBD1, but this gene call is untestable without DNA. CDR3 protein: CASSSPGQGRGEQYF.